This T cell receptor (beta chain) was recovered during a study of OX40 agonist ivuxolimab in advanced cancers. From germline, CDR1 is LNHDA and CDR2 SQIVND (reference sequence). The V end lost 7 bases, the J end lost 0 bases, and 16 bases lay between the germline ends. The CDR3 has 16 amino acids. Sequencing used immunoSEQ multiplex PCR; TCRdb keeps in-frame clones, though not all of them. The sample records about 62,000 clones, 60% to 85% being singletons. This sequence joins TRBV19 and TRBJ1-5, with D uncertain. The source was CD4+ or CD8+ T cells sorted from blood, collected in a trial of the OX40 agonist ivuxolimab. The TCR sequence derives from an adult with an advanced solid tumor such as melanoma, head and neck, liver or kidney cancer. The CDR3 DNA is TGTGCCAGTACCCCCCGGGGAGGTTATAGCAATCAGCCCCAGCATTTT. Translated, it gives CASTPRGGYSNQPQHF.